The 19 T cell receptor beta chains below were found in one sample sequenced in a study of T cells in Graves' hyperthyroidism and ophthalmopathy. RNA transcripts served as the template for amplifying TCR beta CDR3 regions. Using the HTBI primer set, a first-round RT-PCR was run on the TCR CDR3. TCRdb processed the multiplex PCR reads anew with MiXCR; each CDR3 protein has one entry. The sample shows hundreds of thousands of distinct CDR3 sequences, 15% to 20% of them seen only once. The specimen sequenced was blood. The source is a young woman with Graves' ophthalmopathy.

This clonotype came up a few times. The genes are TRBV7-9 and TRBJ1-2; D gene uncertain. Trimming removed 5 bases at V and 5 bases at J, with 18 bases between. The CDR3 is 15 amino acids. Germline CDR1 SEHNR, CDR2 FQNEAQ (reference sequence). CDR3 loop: CASSLVQELAYGYTF. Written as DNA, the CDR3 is TGTGCCAGCAGCCTTGTTCAGGAATTGGCGTATGGCTACACCTTC.

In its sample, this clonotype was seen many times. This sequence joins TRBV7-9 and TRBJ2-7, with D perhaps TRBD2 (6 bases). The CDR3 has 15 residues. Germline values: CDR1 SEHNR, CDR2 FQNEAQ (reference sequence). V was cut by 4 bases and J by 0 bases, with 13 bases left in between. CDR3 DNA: TGTGCCAGCAGCTCCCGGGAGATGACCTCCTACGAGCAGTACTTC. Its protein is CASSSREMTSYEQYF.

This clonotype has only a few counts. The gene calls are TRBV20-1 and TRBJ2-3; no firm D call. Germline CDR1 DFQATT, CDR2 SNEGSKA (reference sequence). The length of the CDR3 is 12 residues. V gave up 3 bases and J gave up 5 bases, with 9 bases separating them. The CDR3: CSARRSQDTQYF. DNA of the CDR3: TGCAGTGCTAGGCGGTCCCAAGATACGCAGTATTTT.

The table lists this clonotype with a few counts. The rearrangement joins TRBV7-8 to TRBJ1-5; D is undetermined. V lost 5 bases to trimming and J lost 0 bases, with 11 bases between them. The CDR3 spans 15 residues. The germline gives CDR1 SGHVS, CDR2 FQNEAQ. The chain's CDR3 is CASSGLGVSNQPQHF. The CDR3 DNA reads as TGTGCCAGCAGCGGCCTCGGGGTTAGCAATCAGCCCCAGCATTTT. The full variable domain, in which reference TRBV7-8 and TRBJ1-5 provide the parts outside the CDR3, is GAGVSQSPRYKVAKRGQDVALRCDPISGHVSLFWYQQALGQGPEFLTYFQNEAQLDKSGLPSDRFFAERPEGSVSTLKIQRTQQEDSAVYLCASSGLGVSNQPQHFGDGTRLSIL.

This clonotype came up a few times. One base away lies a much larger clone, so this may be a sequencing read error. The CDR3 region has the DNA TGTGCCAGCAGTTCTTACTGGGACGGTAGCAATCAGCCCCAGCATTTT. This encodes CASSSYWDGSNQPQHF. The chain uses TRBV28 and TRBJ1-5; TRBD1 might be the D (5 bases). Per the germline V gene, CDR1 is MDHEN and CDR2 is SYDVKM. The CDR3 runs 16 residues. Trimming removed 4 bases from V and 0 bases from J, with 13 bases in between.

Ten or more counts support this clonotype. The CDR3 DNA sequence: TGTGCCAGCAGTCGACAGACCTACGAGCAGTACTTC. Its translation is CASSRQTYEQYF. The chain joins TRBV28 to TRBJ2-7, with a tentative D call TRBD1 (5 bases). Germline loops: CDR1 MDHEN, CDR2 SYDVKM. Deletions cut 5 bases from V and 2 bases from J, with 7 bases between. The CDR3 is made up of 12 amino acids.

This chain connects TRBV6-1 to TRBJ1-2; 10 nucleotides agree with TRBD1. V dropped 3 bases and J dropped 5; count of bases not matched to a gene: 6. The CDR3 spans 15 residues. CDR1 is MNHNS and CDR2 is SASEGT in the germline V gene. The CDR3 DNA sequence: TGTGCCAGCAGTGATCCTGGACAGGGGGGATATGGCTACACCTTC. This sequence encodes CASSDPGQGGYGYTF.

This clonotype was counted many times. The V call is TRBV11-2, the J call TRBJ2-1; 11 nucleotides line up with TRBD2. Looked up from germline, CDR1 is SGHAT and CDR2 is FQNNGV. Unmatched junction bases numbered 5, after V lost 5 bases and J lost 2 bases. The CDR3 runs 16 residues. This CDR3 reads CASSLRSGGAYNEQFF. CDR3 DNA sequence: TGTGCCAGCAGCCTCCGTAGCGGGGGGGCCTACAATGAGCAGTTCTTC.

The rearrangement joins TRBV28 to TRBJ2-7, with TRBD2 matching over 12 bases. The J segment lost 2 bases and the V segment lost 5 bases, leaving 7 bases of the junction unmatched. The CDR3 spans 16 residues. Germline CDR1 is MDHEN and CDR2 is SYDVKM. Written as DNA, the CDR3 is TGTGCCAGCAGTCCCGCTGGACTAGCGGGGACCTACGAGCAGTACTTC. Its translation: CASSPAGLAGTYEQYF.

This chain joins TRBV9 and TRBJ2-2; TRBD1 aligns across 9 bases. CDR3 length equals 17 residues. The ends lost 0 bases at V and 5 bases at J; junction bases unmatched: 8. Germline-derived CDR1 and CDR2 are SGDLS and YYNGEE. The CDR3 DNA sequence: TGTGCCAGCAGCGTAGCTAAAGGACAGGGGCCAACCGGGGAGCTGTTTTTT. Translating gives CASSVAKGQGPTGELFF.

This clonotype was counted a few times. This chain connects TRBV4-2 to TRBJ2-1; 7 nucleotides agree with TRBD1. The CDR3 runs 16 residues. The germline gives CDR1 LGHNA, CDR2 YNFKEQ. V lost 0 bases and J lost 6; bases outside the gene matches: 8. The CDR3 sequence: CASSQDEGASSNEQFF. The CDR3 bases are TGTGCCAGCAGCCAAGATGAGGGGGCCTCGTCCAATGAGCAGTTCTTC.

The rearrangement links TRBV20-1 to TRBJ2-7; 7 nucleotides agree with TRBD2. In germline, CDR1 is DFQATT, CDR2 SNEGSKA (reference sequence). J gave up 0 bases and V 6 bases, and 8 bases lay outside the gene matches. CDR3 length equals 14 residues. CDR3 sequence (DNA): TGCAGTGCCGAGCGGGACTATCCCTCCTACGAGCAGTACTTC. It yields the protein CSAERDYPSYEQYF.

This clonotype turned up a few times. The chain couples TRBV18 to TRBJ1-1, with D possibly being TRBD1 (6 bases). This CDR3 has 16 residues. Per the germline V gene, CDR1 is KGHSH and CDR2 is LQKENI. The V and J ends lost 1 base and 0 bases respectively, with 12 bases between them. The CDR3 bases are TGTGCCAGCTCACCACGCTACAGGGCCCTGAACACTGAAGCTTTCTTT. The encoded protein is CASSPRYRALNTEAFF.

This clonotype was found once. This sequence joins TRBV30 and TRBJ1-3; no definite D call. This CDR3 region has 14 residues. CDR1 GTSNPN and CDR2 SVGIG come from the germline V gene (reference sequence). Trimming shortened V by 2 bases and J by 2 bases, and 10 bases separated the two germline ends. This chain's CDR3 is CAWSKGAAGNTIYF. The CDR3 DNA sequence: TGTGCCTGGAGTAAGGGAGCGGCTGGAAACACCATATATTTT.

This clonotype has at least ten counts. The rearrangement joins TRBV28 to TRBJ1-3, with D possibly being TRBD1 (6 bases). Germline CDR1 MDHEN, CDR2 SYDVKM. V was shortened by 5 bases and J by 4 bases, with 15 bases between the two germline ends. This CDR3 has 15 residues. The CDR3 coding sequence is TGTGCCAGCAGTCCGGCAGGGGCAGGAGGAAACACCATATATTTT. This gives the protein CASSPAGAGGNTIYF.

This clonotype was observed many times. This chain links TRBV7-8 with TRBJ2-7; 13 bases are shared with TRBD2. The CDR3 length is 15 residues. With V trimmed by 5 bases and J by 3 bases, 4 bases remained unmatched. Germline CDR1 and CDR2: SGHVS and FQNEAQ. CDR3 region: CASSIGLAGDYEQYF. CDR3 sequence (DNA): TGTGCCAGCAGCATCGGACTAGCGGGAGACTACGAGCAGTACTTC.

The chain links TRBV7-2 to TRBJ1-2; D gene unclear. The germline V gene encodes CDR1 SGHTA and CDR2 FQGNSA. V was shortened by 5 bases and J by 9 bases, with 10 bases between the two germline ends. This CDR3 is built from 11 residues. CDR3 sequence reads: CASSLSLRYTF. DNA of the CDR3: TGTGCCAGCAGCCTTAGTTTGCGCTACACCTTC.

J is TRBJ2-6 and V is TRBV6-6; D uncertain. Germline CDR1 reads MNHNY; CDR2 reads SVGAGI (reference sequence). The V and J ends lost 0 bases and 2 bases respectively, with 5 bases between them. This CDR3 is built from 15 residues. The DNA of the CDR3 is TGTGCCAGCAGTTACTCGGTAACTGGGGCCAACGTCCTGACTTTC. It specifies CASSYSVTGANVLTF.

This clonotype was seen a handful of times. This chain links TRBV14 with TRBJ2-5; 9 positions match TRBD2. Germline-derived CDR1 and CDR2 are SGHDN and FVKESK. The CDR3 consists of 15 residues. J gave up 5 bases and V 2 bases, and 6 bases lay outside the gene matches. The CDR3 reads CASSQLAGFGETQYF. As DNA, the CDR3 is TGTGCCAGCAGCCAACTAGCGGGGTTCGGGGAGACCCAGTACTTC.